The 9 T cell receptor beta chains below come from one sample, sequenced in a study of siplizumab effects on memory and regulatory T cells. The method was immunoSEQ multiplex PCR; TCRdb's version includes in-frame clones alone and lacks a portion of them. The sample gives about 100,000 clones, around 90% of which show up once; 0.15% is in the top ten. The sequenced sample consisted of CD4+ T cells sorted from blood. These receptors were taken from a human donor in good health.

This clone was detected only once. CDR3 in amino acids: CSVTGSGNTIYF. The CDR3 DNA is TGCAGCGTGACAGGGTCTGGAAACACCATATATTTT. This chain connects TRBV29-1 to TRBJ1-3; 7 nucleotides align to TRBD1. The CDR3 totals 12 residues. Germline assignment: CDR1 SQVTM and CDR2 ANQGSEA. V dropped 6 bases and J dropped 1; count of bases not matched to a gene: 0.

The chain links TRBV2 to TRBJ2-4, with 7 bases fitting TRBD2. The CDR3 covers 15 residues. Germline V gene data show CDR1 as SNHLY and CDR2 as FYNNEI. Trimming cost V 8 bases and J 6 bases; bases outside gene matches: 13. The CDR3 reads CASGPGLPTLNIQYF. As DNA, the CDR3 is TGTGCCAGCGGGCCGGGACTACCCACGTTAAACATTCAGTACTTC. Together with reference TRBV2 and TRBJ2-4, the CDR3 gives the full variable domain: EPEVTQTPSHQVTQMGQEVILRCVPISNHLYFYWYRQILGQKVEFLVSFYNNEISEKSEIFDDQFSVERPDGSNFTLKIRSTKLEDSAMYFCASGPGLPTLNIQYFGAGTRLSVL.

This chain joins TRBV27 and TRBJ1-2, with D uncertain. Germline V CDR1 and CDR2: MNHEY, SMNVEV (reference sequence). The CDR3 runs to 14 residues. V was pared by 5 bases and J by 2 bases, with 12 bases between. The CDR3 DNA reads as TGTGCCAGCAGTGAGTTGGCCTCGAACTATGGCTACACCTTC. It encodes CASSELASNYGYTF.

The gene calls are TRBV7-9 and TRBJ1-1; tentative D call: TRBD1 (6 bases). The ends were cut back, 3 bases at V and 9 bases at J, with 20 bases in the middle. This CDR3 is 15 amino acids long. The germline CDR1 and CDR2 sequences are SEHNR and FQNEAQ (reference sequence). The DNA of the CDR3 is TGTGCCAGCAGCTTGGGGGGCAGTAGGACCCGCCAAGCTTTCTTT. Translating gives CASSLGGSRTRQAFF.

CDR3 in DNA: TGTGCCACCAGCAGAGGGCCGCCGCAAGATACGCAGTATTTT. It translates to CATSRGPPQDTQYF. This chain links TRBV15 with TRBJ2-3; D is unclear. V was cut by 1 base and J by 5 bases, with 10 bases left in between. The CDR3 extends over 14 amino acids. Looked up from germline, CDR1 is LNHNV and CDR2 is YYDKDF (reference sequence).

This clone appeared once. The genes are TRBV12-5 and TRBJ1-2; 7 nucleotides line up with TRBD1. CDR3 length equals 16 residues. V lost 2 bases and J lost 5; bases outside the gene matches: 11. Germline loops: CDR1 LGHNT, CDR2 FRNRAP. CDR3 bases: TGTGCTAGTGGTTTGCCTACCGGAGGGACAGATTATGGCTACACCTTC. Translation: CASGLPTGGTDYGYTF. The full variable domain, rest sourced from reference TRBV12-5 and TRBJ1-2, is DARVTQTPRHKVTEMGQEVTMRCQPILGHNTVFWYRQTMMQGLELLAYFRNRAPLDDSGMPKDRFSAEMPDATLATLKIQPSEPRDSAVYFCASGLPTGGTDYGYTFGSGTRLTVV.

This chain uses TRBV7-9 with TRBJ2-7; D possibly matches TRBD1 or TRBD2 (5 bases each). This CDR3 is built from 13 residues. V gave up 5 bases and J gave up 5 bases, with 13 bases separating them. Germline values: CDR1 SEHNR, CDR2 FQNEAQ (reference sequence). The CDR3 region is CASSTGRADEQYF. CDR3 nucleotides: TGTGCCAGCAGCACGGGACGGGCAGACGAGCAGTACTTC. Looking up the rest from reference TRBV7-9 and TRBJ2-7 gives the full variable domain: DTGVSQNPRHKITKRGQNVTFRCDPISEHNRLYWYRQTLGQGPEFLTYFQNEAQLEKSRLLSDRFSAERPKGSFSTLEIQRTEQGDSAMYLCASSTGRADEQYFGPGTRLTVT.

The genes are TRBV11-3 and TRBJ2-5, with a possible D match to TRBD2 (5 bases). V lost 1 base to trimming and J lost 5 bases, with 8 bases between them. This CDR3 comprises 13 residues. Germline CDR1 and CDR2: SGHNT and YENEEA. CDR3 sequence: CASSLGPGETQYF. CDR3 nucleotide sequence: TGTGCCAGCAGCTTAGGCCCGGGGGAGACCCAGTACTTC.

V is TRBV5-6 and J is TRBJ1-2; 9 bases map to TRBD1. The CDR3 consists of 13 residues. Germline V lookup: CDR1 SGHDT, CDR2 YYEEEE. V shed 4 bases, J shed 4 bases, and the junction held 2 bases outside the gene matches. The DNA of the CDR3 is TGTGCCAGCAGCCTGGACAGGGGCTATGGCTACACCTTC. This encodes CASSLDRGYGYTF.